Included here is one T cell receptor (beta chain) sequence, with context. What it recognizes is unknown. The CDR3 extends over 15 amino acids. The V gene's germline CDR1 is MNHEY and CDR2 SVGEGT. V lost 5 bases and J lost 7; bases outside the gene matches: 9. The sample comes from a study of T cell responses to AZD1222 COVID-19 vaccine. Study-level findings and limits: Of spike-specific TCRs, nearly half reportedly target regions left unmutated in variants. White British ancestry dominated among donors, who included more females, and clonal diversity was possibly underestimated. Seropositive AZD1222 recipients at baseline numbered only five or six. Breadth and depth of Spike-specific TCRs rose after two AZD1222 doses.

Profiled with immunoSEQ multiplex PCR; TCRdb holds only in-frame clones, not every one. Of 80,000 to 100,000 clones listed, around 88% were seen once; the top ten hold just under 7.5%. The J gene is TRBJ2-7, the V gene TRBV6-2 or TRBV6-3; 12 bases agree with TRBD1. Material: peripheral blood, obtained on day 0 of AZD1222 vaccination. The receptor comes from an adult in good health. The CDR3 nucleotides read TGTGCCAGCAGTACCGGGGGGACAGGGGGCTATGAGCAGTACTTC. Its protein is CASSTGGTGGYEQYF.